This is a list of T cell receptor beta chains from one sample in a study of cytomegalovirus exposure and HLA in healthy donors. Assay: immunoSEQ multiplex PCR; the TCRdb copy retains only in-frame clones and omits some. The record lists under 200,000 clones, of which the ten most abundant hold 2% to 2.5%. Material for sequencing was PBMCs. The origin of the receptors is a man aged 25-40 years in good health and CMV-seronegative. The CDR3 runs from the conserved cysteine through the conserved F or W. Fields, in order: clone size, D gene, V gene, J gene, CDR3 DNA, CDR3 protein. D genes are given only for firm matches. Rows may omit the clone size; those that give it use once, few, many or a size class.

abundance: -; d_gene: -; v_gene: TRBV6-6; j_gene: TRBJ1-5; CDR3nt: TGTGCCAGCAGTCCCGAAGGGGGGCCCCAGCATTTT; CDR3aa: CASSPEGGPQHF
abundance: medium-sized; d_gene: TRBD2; v_gene: TRBV5-1; j_gene: TRBJ2-3; CDR3nt: TGCGCCAGCAGCTTGTTAGGGACTAGCGGGAGACGCGTAGATACGCAGTATTTT; CDR3aa: CASSLLGTSGRRVDTQYF
abundance: -; d_gene: TRBD2; v_gene: TRBV30; j_gene: TRBJ2-5; CDR3nt: TGTGCCTGGAGTGTTGGCCTAGCGGGTACTCAAGAGACCCAGTACTTC; CDR3aa: CAWSVGLAGTQETQYF
abundance: -; d_gene: -; v_gene: TRBV4-1; j_gene: TRBJ2-1; CDR3nt: TGCGCCAGCAGCCGACAGGATAGCGGGAATGAGCAGTTCTTC; CDR3aa: CASSRQDSGNEQFF
abundance: -; d_gene: TRBD2; v_gene: TRBV18; j_gene: TRBJ2-5; CDR3nt: TGTGCCAGCTCACCACCTCCAGGAGCGGGGGAGACCCAGTACTTC; CDR3aa: CASSPPPGAGETQYF
abundance: -; d_gene: TRBD1; v_gene: TRBV5-8; j_gene: TRBJ1-1; CDR3nt: TGTGCCAGCAGCATCGGGACAGGGGGTAGGGACACTGAAGCTTTCTTT; CDR3aa: CASSIGTGGRDTEAFF
abundance: -; d_gene: -; v_gene: TRBV6-5; j_gene: TRBJ2-2; CDR3nt: TGTGCCAGCAGTTCCGGGATTGGAACCGGGGAGCTGTTTTTT; CDR3aa: CASSSGIGTGELFF
abundance: -; d_gene: -; v_gene: TRBV7-2; j_gene: TRBJ1-1; CDR3nt: TGTGCCAGCAGCTTGGGGGCCCTCATGAACACTGAAGCTTTCTTT; CDR3aa: CASSLGALMNTEAFF
abundance: -; d_gene: -; v_gene: TRBV5-1; j_gene: TRBJ2-7; CDR3nt: TGCGCCAGCAGCTTGGTCGCGGGGCCGACCTACGAGCAGTACTTC; CDR3aa: CASSLVAGPTYEQYF
abundance: -; d_gene: -; v_gene: TRBV9; j_gene: TRBJ2-7; CDR3nt: TGTGCCAGCAGCGAGCAACAGGGTGAAGTGCCGCAGTACTTC; CDR3aa: CASSEQQGEVPQYF
abundance: -; d_gene: -; v_gene: TRBV6-6; j_gene: TRBJ1-4; CDR3nt: TGTGCCAGCAGTGAGACGAGCGGACTTGAAAAACTGTTTTTT; CDR3aa: CASSETSGLEKLFF
abundance: -; d_gene: -; v_gene: TRBV5-1; j_gene: TRBJ2-1; CDR3nt: TGCGCCAGCAGCTTGGGGACAGTGGTGAATGAGCAGTTCTTC; CDR3aa: CASSLGTVVNEQFF
abundance: -; d_gene: -; v_gene: TRBV6-5; j_gene: TRBJ1-2; CDR3nt: TGTGCCAGCTATTCGACCTCGGGGGGCTATGGCTACACCTTC; CDR3aa: CASYSTSGGYGYTF
abundance: -; d_gene: -; v_gene: TRBV27; j_gene: TRBJ1-1; CDR3nt: TGTGCCAGCAGTTTTGGTCCCACAACCCTCCACACTGAAGCTTTCTTT; CDR3aa: CASSFGPTTLHTEAFF
abundance: -; d_gene: -; v_gene: TRBV19; j_gene: TRBJ2-2; CDR3nt: TGTGCCAGTAGTATCCCCCTAGGCCCGAACACCGGGGAGCTGTTTTTT; CDR3aa: CASSIPLGPNTGELFF
abundance: -; d_gene: TRBD1; v_gene: TRBV12-5; j_gene: TRBJ1-2; CDR3nt: TGTGCTAGTGGGCACAACGACAGGGTGAGTTCCGGCTACACCTTC; CDR3aa: CASGHNDRVSSGYTF
abundance: -; d_gene: -; v_gene: TRBV5-4; j_gene: TRBJ2-7; CDR3nt: TGTGCCAGCAGCCTTACCCACAGGGCCGGGGACGAGCAGTACTTC; CDR3aa: CASSLTHRAGDEQYF
abundance: -; d_gene: TRBD2; v_gene: TRBV10-3; j_gene: TRBJ2-1; CDR3nt: TGTGCCATCAGCCTACTAGCGGGAGTACGCAATGAGCAGTTCTTC; CDR3aa: CAISLLAGVRNEQFF
abundance: -; d_gene: TRBD2; v_gene: TRBV29-1; j_gene: TRBJ2-2; CDR3nt: TGCAGCGTTTATACTAGCGGGAGTGCGAACACCGGGGAGCTGTTTTTT; CDR3aa: CSVYTSGSANTGELFF
abundance: -; d_gene: -; v_gene: TRBV30; j_gene: TRBJ1-1; CDR3nt: TGTGCCTGGAGTTCGGAGTTCAGGGCGAACACTGAAGCTTTCTTT; CDR3aa: CAWSSEFRANTEAFF
abundance: -; d_gene: -; v_gene: TRBV9; j_gene: TRBJ2-7; CDR3nt: TGTGCCAGCAGCGTAGGCCTCTCCGCGTTTTCCTACGAGCAGTACTTC; CDR3aa: CASSVGLSAFSYEQYF
abundance: -; d_gene: TRBD2; v_gene: TRBV6-5; j_gene: TRBJ2-7; CDR3nt: TGTGCCAGCAGTTACTCGTCCAGCGGGAGTTTCGAGCAGTACTTC; CDR3aa: CASSYSSSGSFEQYF
abundance: -; d_gene: TRBD1; v_gene: TRBV6-5; j_gene: TRBJ2-7; CDR3nt: TGTGCCAGCAGTTACGAACAGGGGGCCGGCTACGAGCAGTACTTC; CDR3aa: CASSYEQGAGYEQYF
abundance: -; d_gene: TRBD2; v_gene: TRBV4-2; j_gene: TRBJ2-1; CDR3nt: TGTGCCAGCAGCTTTGAGGCGGGAGGCGGCTCCTACAATGAGCAGTTCTTC; CDR3aa: CASSFEAGGGSYNEQFF
abundance: -; d_gene: TRBD1; v_gene: TRBV27; j_gene: TRBJ1-2; CDR3nt: TGTGCCAGCAGTCATCACAGGGGGCTGAGTGGCTACACCTTC; CDR3aa: CASSHHRGLSGYTF
abundance: -; d_gene: -; v_gene: TRBV28; j_gene: TRBJ2-2; CDR3nt: TGTGCCACCCCCTCCGCGAACACCGGGGAGCTGTTTTTT; CDR3aa: CATPSANTGELFF
abundance: -; d_gene: -; v_gene: TRBV10-3; j_gene: TRBJ1-3; CDR3nt: TGTGCCATCAGTGAGGACAGCTCTGGAAACACCATATATTTT; CDR3aa: CAISEDSSGNTIYF
abundance: -; d_gene: -; v_gene: TRBV28; j_gene: TRBJ1-5; CDR3nt: TGTGCCAGCAGTTTGAGGGGGGGATACAATCAGCCCCAGCATTTT; CDR3aa: CASSLRGGYNQPQHF
abundance: -; d_gene: -; v_gene: TRBV5-5; j_gene: TRBJ2-4; CDR3nt: TGTGCCAGCAGCCTCACGGGGATTAAACAGCTAGCCAAAAACATTCAGTACTTC; CDR3aa: CASSLTGIKQLAKNIQYF
abundance: -; d_gene: -; v_gene: TRBV19; j_gene: TRBJ1-3; CDR3nt: TGTGCCAGTACAAGCAGGCGCGGAAACACCATATATTTT; CDR3aa: CASTSRRGNTIYF
abundance: -; d_gene: TRBD1; v_gene: TRBV7-9; j_gene: TRBJ1-4; CDR3nt: TGTGCCAGCAGCCGACAGGGGTTAGGAGAAAAACTGTTTTTT; CDR3aa: CASSRQGLGEKLFF
abundance: -; d_gene: -; v_gene: TRBV7-2; j_gene: TRBJ2-3; CDR3nt: TGTGCCAGCAGCTCACTTAGTAGCACAGATACGCAGTATTTT; CDR3aa: CASSSLSSTDTQYF
abundance: -; d_gene: TRBD1; v_gene: TRBV27; j_gene: TRBJ1-1; CDR3nt: TGTGCCAGCAGTTACACAGGGGCTGAAGCTTTCTTT; CDR3aa: CASSYTGAEAFF
abundance: -; d_gene: -; v_gene: TRBV5-1; j_gene: TRBJ1-2; CDR3nt: TGCGCCAGCCGCGCCTCCAGGAACTATGGCTACACCTTC; CDR3aa: CASRASRNYGYTF
abundance: -; d_gene: TRBD1; v_gene: TRBV6-5; j_gene: TRBJ2-1; CDR3nt: TGTGCCAGCAGCCTGGGACAGGGCACCTACAATGAGCAGTTCTTC; CDR3aa: CASSLGQGTYNEQFF
abundance: -; d_gene: -; v_gene: TRBV12-5; j_gene: TRBJ2-5; CDR3nt: TGTGCTAGTGGTTTGGACATAAGACTAGTTCCACAAGAGACCCAGTACTTC; CDR3aa: CASGLDIRLVPQETQYF
abundance: -; d_gene: TRBD1; v_gene: TRBV5-1; j_gene: TRBJ1-5; CDR3nt: TGCGCCAGCAGCTTGGGGGACAGGGCCTACAATCAGCCCCAGCATTTT; CDR3aa: CASSLGDRAYNQPQHF
abundance: -; d_gene: TRBD2; v_gene: TRBV6-1; j_gene: TRBJ2-1; CDR3nt: TGTGCCAGCAGCGACCAAGCGGGGTCCTACAATGAGCAGTTCTTC; CDR3aa: CASSDQAGSYNEQFF
abundance: -; d_gene: -; v_gene: TRBV5-1; j_gene: TRBJ1-1; CDR3nt: TGCGCCAGCAGCTTGGACATCGGGACAACTTTCTTT; CDR3aa: CASSLDIGTTFF
abundance: -; d_gene: TRBD1; v_gene: TRBV11-3; j_gene: TRBJ1-2; CDR3nt: TGTGCCAGCAGCGGGGGGACAGGGGGCAGATTGGACTATGGCTACACCTTC; CDR3aa: CASSGGTGGRLDYGYTF
abundance: -; d_gene: -; v_gene: TRBV27; j_gene: TRBJ2-3; CDR3nt: TGTGCCAGCAGTTGGGCTAGCACAGATACGCAGTATTTT; CDR3aa: CASSWASTDTQYF
abundance: -; d_gene: -; v_gene: TRBV19; j_gene: TRBJ2-3; CDR3nt: TGTGCCACCATAAGGAGGGATACGCAGTATTTT; CDR3aa: CATIRRDTQYF